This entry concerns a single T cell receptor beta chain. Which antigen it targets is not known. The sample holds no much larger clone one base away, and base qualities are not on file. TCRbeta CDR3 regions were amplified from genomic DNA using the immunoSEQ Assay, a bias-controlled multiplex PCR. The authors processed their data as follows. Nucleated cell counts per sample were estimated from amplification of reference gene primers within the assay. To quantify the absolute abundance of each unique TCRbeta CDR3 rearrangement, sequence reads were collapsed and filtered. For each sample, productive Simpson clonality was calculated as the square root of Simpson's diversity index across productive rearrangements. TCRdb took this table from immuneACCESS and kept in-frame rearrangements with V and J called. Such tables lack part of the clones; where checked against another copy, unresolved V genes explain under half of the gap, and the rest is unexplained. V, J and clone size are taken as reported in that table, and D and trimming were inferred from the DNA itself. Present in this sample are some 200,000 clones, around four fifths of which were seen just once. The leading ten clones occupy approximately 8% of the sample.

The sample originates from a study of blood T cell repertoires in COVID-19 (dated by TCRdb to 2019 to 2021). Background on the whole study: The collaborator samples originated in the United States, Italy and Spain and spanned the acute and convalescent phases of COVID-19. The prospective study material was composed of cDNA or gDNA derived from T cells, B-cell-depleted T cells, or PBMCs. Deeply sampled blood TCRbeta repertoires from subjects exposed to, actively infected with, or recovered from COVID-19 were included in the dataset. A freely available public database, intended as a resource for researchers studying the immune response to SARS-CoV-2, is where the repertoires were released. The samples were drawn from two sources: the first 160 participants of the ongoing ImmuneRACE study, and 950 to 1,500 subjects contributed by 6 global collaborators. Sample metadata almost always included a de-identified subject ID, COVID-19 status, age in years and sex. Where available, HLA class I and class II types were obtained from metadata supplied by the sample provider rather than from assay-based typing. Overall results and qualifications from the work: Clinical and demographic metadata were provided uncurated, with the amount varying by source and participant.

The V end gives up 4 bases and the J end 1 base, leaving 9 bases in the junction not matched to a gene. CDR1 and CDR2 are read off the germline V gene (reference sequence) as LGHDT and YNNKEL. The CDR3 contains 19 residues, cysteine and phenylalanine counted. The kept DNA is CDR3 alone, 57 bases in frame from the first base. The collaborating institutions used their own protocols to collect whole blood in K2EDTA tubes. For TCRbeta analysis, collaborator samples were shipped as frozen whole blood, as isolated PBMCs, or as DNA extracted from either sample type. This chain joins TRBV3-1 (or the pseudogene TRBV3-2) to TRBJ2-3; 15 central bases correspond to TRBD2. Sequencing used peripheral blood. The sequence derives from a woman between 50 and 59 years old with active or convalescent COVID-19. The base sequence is TGTGCCAGCAGCCCCGGACTAGCGGGGGGGCGGTTGGGCACAGATACGCAGTATTTT. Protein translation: CASSPGLAGGRLGTDTQYF.